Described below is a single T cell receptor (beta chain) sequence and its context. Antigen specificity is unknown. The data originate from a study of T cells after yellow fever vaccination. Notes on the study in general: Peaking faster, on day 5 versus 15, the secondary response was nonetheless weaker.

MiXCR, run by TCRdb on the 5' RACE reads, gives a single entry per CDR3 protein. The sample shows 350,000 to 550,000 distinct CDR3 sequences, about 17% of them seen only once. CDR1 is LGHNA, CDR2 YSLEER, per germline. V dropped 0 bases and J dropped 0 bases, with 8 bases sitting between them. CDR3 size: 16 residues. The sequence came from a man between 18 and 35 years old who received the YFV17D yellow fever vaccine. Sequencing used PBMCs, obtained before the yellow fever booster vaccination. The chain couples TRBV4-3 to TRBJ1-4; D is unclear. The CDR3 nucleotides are TGCGCCAGCAGCCAAGATCACCGAGCAACTAATGAAAAACTGTTTTTT. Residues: CASSQDHRATNEKLFF.